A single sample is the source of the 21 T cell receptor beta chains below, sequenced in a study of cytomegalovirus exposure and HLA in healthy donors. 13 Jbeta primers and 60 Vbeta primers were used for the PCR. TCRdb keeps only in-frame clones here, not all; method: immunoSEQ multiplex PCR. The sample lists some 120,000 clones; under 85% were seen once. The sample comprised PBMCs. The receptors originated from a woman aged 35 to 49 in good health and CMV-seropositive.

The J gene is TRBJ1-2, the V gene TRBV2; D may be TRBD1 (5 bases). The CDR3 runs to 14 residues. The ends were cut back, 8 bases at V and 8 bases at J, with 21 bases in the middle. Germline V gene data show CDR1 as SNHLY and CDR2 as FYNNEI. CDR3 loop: CASFISTVMLGYTF. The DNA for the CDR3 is TGTGCCAGCTTCATCTCGACAGTTATGTTGGGCTACACCTTC.

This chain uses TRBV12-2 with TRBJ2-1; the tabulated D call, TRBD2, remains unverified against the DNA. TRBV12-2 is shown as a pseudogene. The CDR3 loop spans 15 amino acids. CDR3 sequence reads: CASRFVSGQYNEQFF. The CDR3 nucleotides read TGTGCAAGTCGCTTTGTGAGCGGGCAATACAATGAGCAGTTCTTC.

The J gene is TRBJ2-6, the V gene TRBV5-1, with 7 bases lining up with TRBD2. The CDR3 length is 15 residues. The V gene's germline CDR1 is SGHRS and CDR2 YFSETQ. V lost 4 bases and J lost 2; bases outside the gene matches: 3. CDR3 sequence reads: CASSDGGTGANVLTF. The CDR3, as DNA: TGCGCCAGCAGCGACGGGGGGACTGGGGCCAACGTCCTGACTTTC.

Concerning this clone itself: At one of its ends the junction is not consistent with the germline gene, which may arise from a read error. In DNA form, the CDR3 reads TGTGCCAGCACCTTGGGATCACAAGCGAACACCGGGGAGCTGTTTTTT. This encodes CASTLGSQANTGELFF. The genes are TRBV5-4 and TRBJ2-2; D is ambiguous. The germline CDR1 and CDR2 sequences are SGHNT and YYREEE (reference sequence). This CDR3 is built from 16 residues. The whole variable domain, filled in from reference TRBV5-4 and TRBJ2-2, reads ETGVTQSPTHLIKTRGQQVTLRCSSQSGHNTVSWYQQALGQGPQFIFQYYREEENGRGNFPPRFSGLQFPNYSSELNVNALELDDSALYLCASTLGSQANTGELFFGEGSRLTVL.

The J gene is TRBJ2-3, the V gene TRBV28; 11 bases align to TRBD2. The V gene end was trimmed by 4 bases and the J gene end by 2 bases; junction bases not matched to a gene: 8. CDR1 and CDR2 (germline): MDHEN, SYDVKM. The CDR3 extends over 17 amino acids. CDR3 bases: TGTGCCAGCAGTTCGCTCCGACTAGCGGGATACACAGATACGCAGTATTTT. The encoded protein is CASSSLRLAGYTDTQYF.

DNA for the CDR3: TGTGCCAGCAGCTTAGCTACTAGCGGGAATGAGCAGTTCTTC. Translating gives CASSLATSGNEQFF. The chain employs TRBV7-2 and TRBJ2-1; 9 bases line up with TRBD2. The V segment lost 0 bases and the J segment 7 bases; nucleotides outside the gene matches: 1. CDR1 is SGHTA, CDR2 FQGNSA, per germline. The CDR3 is made up of 14 amino acids.

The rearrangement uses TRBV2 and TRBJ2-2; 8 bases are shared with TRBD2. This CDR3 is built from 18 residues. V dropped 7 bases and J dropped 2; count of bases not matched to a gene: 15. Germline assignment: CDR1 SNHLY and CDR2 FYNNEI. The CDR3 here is CASTERGSGASNTGELFF. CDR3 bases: TGTGCCAGCACCGAAAGGGGTAGCGGGGCGTCCAACACCGGGGAGCTGTTTTTT.

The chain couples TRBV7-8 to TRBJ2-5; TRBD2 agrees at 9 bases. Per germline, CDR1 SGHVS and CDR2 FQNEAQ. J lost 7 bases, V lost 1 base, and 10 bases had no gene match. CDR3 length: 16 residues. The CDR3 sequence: CASSLGSASGTRTQYF. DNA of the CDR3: TGTGCCAGCAGCTTAGGGTCGGCTAGCGGGACTCGGACCCAGTACTTC.

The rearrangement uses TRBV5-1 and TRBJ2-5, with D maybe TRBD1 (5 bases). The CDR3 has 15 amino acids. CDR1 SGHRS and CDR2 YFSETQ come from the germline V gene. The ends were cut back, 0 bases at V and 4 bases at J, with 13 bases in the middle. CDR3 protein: CASSLGQGKGETQYF. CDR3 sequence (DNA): TGCGCCAGCAGCTTGGGGCAGGGTAAGGGAGAGACCCAGTACTTC.

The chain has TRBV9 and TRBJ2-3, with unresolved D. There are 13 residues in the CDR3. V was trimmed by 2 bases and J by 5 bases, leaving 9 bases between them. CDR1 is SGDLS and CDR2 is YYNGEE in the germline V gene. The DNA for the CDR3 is TGTGCCAGCAGCGTCGATAGAGGAGATACGCAGTATTTT. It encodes CASSVDRGDTQYF. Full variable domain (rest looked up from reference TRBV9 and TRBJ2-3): DSGVTQTPKHLITATGQRVTLRCSPRSGDLSVYWYQQSLDQGLQFLIQYYNGEERAKGNILERFSAQQFPDLHSELNLSSLELGDSALYFCASSVDRGDTQYFGPGTRLTVL.

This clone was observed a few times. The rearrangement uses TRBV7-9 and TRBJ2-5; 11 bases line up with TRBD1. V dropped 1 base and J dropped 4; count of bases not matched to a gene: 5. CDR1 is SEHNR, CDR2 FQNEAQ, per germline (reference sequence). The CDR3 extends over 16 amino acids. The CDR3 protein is CASSLGAGTGGETQYF. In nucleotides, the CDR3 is TGTGCCAGCAGCTTAGGTGCCGGGACAGGGGGAGAGACCCAGTACTTC.

The CDR3 sequence is CASSQPGLAGKEQYF. CDR3 bases: TGCGCCAGCAGCCAGCCGGGACTAGCGGGCAAAGAGCAGTACTTC. J is TRBJ2-7 and V is TRBV4-1; 12 nucleotides line up with TRBD2. The V and J ends lost 3 bases and 7 bases, in that order; junction bases with no gene match: 7. CDR1 is MGHRA and CDR2 is YSYEKL in the germline V gene. The CDR3 has 15 amino acids.

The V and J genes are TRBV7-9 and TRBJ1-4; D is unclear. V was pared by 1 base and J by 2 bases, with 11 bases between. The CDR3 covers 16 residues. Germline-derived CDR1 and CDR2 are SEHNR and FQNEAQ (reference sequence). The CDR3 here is CASSLGGGVTNEKLFF. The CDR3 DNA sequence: TGTGCCAGCAGCTTAGGAGGCGGGGTGACTAATGAAAAACTGTTTTTT.

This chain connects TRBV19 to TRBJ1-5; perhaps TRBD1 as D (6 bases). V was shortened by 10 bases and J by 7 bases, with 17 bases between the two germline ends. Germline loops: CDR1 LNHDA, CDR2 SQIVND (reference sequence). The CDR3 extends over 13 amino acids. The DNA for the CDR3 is TGTGCCATCTCCAGGGGCTGGGGGCAGCCCCAGCATTTT. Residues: CAISRGWGQPQHF.

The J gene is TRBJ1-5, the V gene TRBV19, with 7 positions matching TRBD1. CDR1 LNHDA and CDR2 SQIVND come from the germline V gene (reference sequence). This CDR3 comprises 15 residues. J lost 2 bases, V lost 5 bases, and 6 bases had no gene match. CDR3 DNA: TGTGCCAGTAGTTCAACAGGGGCGGGCAATCAGCCCCAGCATTTT. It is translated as CASSSTGAGNQPQHF.

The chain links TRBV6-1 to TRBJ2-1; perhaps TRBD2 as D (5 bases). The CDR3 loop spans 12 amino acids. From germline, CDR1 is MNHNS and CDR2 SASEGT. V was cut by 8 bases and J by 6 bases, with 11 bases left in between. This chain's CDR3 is CASSQLGNEQFF. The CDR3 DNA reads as TGTGCCAGCTCCCAACTAGGCAATGAGCAGTTCTTC.

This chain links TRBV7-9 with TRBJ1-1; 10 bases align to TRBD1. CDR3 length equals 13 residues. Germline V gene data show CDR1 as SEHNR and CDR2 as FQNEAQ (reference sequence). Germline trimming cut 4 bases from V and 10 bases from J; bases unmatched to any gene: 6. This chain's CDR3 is CASSSTGGAGAFF. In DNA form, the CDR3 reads TGTGCCAGCAGCTCGACAGGGGGCGCGGGAGCTTTCTTT.

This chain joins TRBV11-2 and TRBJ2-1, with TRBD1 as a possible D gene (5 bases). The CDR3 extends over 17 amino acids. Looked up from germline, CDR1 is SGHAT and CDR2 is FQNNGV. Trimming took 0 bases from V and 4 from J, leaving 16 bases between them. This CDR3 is CASSLDLNRLSYNEQFF. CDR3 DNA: TGTGCCAGCAGCTTAGATCTTAACAGGCTATCGTACAATGAGCAGTTCTTC.

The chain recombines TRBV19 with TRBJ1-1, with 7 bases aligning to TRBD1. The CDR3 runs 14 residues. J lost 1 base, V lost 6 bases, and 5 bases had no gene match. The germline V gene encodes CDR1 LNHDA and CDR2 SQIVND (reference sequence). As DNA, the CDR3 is TGTGCCAGTAGGCAACAGGGGACGAACACTGAAGCTTTCTTT. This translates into CASRQQGTNTEAFF.

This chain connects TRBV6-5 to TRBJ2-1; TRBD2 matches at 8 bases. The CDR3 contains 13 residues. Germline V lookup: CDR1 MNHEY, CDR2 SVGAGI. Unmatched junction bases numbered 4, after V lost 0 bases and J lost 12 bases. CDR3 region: CASSYSSGSGQFF. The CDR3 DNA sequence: TGTGCCAGCAGTTACTCGAGCGGGAGCGGGCAGTTCTTC.

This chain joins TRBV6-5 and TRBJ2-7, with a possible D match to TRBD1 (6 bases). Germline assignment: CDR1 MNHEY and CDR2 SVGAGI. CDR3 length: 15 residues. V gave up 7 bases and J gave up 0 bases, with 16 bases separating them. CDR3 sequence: CASTRWTDSSYEQYF. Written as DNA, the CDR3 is TGTGCCAGCACCAGGTGGACGGACAGCTCCTACGAGCAGTACTTC.